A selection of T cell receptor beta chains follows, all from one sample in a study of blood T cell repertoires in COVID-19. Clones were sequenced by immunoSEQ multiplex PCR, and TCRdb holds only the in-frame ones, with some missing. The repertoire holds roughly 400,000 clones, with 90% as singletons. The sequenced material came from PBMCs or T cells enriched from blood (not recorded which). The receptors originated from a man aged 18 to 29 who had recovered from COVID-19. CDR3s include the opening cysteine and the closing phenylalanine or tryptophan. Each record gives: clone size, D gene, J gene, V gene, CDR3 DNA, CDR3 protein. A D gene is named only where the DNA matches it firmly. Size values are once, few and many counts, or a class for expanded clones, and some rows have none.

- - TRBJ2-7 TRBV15 TGTGCCACCAGCAGTTACTACGAGCAGTACTTC CATSSYYEQYF
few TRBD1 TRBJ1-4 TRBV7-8 TGTGCCAGCAGCCCGGACAGGGGGCTGCCTAATGAAAAACTGTTTTTT CASSPDRGLPNEKLFF
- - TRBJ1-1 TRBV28 TGTGCCAGCAGTTTTTCATTACGGGGGGCTGAAGCTTTCTTT CASSFSLRGAEAFF
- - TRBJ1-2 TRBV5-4 TGTGCCAGCAGCTCCCAGGGGCAGGGTAACTATGGCTACACCTTC CASSSQGQGNYGYTF
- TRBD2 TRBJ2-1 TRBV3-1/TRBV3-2 TGTGCCAGCAGCCCCTCGACTAGCGGGAGGACCTACAATGAGCAGTTCTTC CASSPSTSGRTYNEQFF
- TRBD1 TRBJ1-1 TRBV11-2 TGTGCCAGCAGCCCACAGGGGGCCTCTGCTTTCTTT CASSPQGASAFF
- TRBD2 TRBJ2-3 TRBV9 TGTGCCAGCGGAGGGGCGGGAGGCCCAGATACGCAGTATTTT CASGGAGGPDTQYF
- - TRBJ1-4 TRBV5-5 TGTGCCAGCAGCAAATCTGCCGGGGTGGGGGAAAAACTGTTTTTT CASSKSAGVGEKLFF
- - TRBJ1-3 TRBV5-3 TGTGCCAGAAGCTTGGTCGCTGGAAACACCATATATTTT CARSLVAGNTIYF
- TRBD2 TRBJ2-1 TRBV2 TGTGCCAGCAGTGTATCGATTAGCGGGGGTCCGAATGAGCAGTTCTTC CASSVSISGGPNEQFF
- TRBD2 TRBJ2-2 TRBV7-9 TGTGCCAGCAGCCGGCCCCTAGCGGGAGAAGGGGACGGGGAGCTGTTTTTT CASSRPLAGEGDGELFF
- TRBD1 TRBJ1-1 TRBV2 TGTGCCAGCAGTTTAAACACAGGGGGAACCACTGAAGCTTTCTTT CASSLNTGGTTEAFF
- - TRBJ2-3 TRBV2 TGTGCCAGCAGTCGTGCAGATGACACAGATACGCAGTATTTT CASSRADDTDTQYF
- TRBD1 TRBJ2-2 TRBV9 TGTGCCAGCAGCCCCCGACAGGGGGCTACCGGGGAGCTGTTTTTT CASSPRQGATGELFF
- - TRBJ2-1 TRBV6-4 TGTGCCAGCAGTGACCGGGGGTCCTACAATGAGCAGTTCTTC CASSDRGSYNEQFF
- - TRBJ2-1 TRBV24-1 TGTGCCACCAGTCCCCTCGCGGGGACCTCCCCCAATGAGCAGTTCTTC CATSPLAGTSPNEQFF
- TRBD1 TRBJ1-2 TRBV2 TGTGCCAGCAGTCAGGGGGCAGACTATGGCTACACCTTC CASSQGADYGYTF
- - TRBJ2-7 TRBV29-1 TGCAGCGTTAAGTTCACTCACGGTGGCTACGAGCAGTACTTC CSVKFTHGGYEQYF
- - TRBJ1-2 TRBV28 TGTGCCAGCAGCAGCCCCGGGGGGGCGGGAAACTATGGCTACACCTTC CASSSPGGAGNYGYTF
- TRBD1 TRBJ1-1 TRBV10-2 TGCGCCAGCAGAGGACAGGGCCTGAACACTGAAGCTTTCTTT CASRGQGLNTEAFF
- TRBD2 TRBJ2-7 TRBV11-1 TGTGCCAGCAGCTCCCTAACTAGCGGGATTGGCGAGCAGTACTTC CASSSLTSGIGEQYF
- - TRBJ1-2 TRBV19 TGTGCCAGTAGTATTAGAGGGAGGGAGTATGGCTACACCTTC CASSIRGREYGYTF
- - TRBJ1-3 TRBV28 TGTGCCAGCAGTTTTGATGGGAGCTCTGGAAACACCATATATTTT CASSFDGSSGNTIYF
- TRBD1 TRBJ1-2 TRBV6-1 TGTGCCAGCAGTGAGATAGGGGGCGACTATGGCTACACCTTC CASSEIGGDYGYTF
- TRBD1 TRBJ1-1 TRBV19 TGTGCCAGTAGTGCCTCCAACAGGGGGATATGGAACACTGAAGCTTTCTTT CASSASNRGIWNTEAFF
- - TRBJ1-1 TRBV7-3 TGTGCCAGCAGCTTAACCTTTGACACTGAAGCTTTCTTT CASSLTFDTEAFF
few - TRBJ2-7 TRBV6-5 TGTGCCAGCGGGCGTATCGAGCAGTACTTC CASGRIEQYF
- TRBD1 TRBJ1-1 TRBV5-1 TGCGCCAGCAGCTTGGAGGCCAGGGGGACTGAAGCTTTCTTT CASSLEARGTEAFF
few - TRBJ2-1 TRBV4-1 TGCGCCAGCAGCCCCCAGACTGGAAACTCCTACAATGAGCAGTTCTTC CASSPQTGNSYNEQFF
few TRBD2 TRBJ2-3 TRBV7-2 TGTGCCAGCAGCTTATCCGGGAGGACAGATACGCAGTATTTT CASSLSGRTDTQYF
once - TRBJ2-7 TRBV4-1 TGCGCCAGCAGCCAGGTAGACAGGAGGACCTACGAGCAGTACTTC CASSQVDRRTYEQYF
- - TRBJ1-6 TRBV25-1 TGTGCCAGCAGTGAATTTACAGGTCCTAATAATTCACCCCTCCACTTT CASSEFTGPNNSPLHF
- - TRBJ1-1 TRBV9 TGTGCCAGCAGCGGAGGTGTTAACACTGAAGCTTTCTTT CASSGGVNTEAFF
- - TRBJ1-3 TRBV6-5 TGTGCCAGCAGTCGGGACTCTGGAAACACCATATATTTT CASSRDSGNTIYF
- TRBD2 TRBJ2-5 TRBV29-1 TGCAGCGTTGCTAGGTACCCGGGACTAGAGGGGGAGACCCAGTACTTC CSVARYPGLEGETQYF
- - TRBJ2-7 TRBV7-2 TGTGCCAGCAGCTCTAGGGGGTTGGGCGGCTACGAGCAGTACTTC CASSSRGLGGYEQYF
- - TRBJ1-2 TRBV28 TGTGCCACCGATTCCAGTTATTATTCCGACTACACCTTC CATDSSYYSDYTF
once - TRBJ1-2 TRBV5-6 TGTGCCAGCGCTTGGGGGCAGCCGAACTATGGCTACACCTTC CASAWGQPNYGYTF
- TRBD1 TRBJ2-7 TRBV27 TGTGCCAGCAGTCCCCGGACAGGCTTATACGAGCAGTACTTC CASSPRTGLYEQYF
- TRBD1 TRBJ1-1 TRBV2 TGTGCCAGCTCCAGACAGGGGTCTTACACTGAAGCTTTCTTT CASSRQGSYTEAFF
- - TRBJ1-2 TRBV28 TGTGCCAGCAGTTTACCCCTCTTAGGGGACTATGGCTACACCTTC CASSLPLLGDYGYTF
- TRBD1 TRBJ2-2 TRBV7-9 TGTGCCAGCAGCTCTCGAAAAACAGGGGGCACCGGGGAGCTGTTTTTT CASSSRKTGGTGELFF
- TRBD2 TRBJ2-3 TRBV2 TGTGCCAGCAGTGAGTACGGGGGACTAGCACCAGATACGCAGTATTTT CASSEYGGLAPDTQYF
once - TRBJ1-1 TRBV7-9 TGTGCCAGCACCACTACAGGGTTTGCTGAAGCTTTCTTT CASTTTGFAEAFF
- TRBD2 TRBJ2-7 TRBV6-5 TGTGCCAGCAGTCTAGCGGTTAACTACGAGCAGTACTTC CASSLAVNYEQYF
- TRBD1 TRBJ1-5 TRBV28 TGTGCCAGCAGTCCAAGCTGGACAGGTCCCCAGCATTTT CASSPSWTGPQHF
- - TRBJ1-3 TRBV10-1 TGCGCCAGCAGTGGAAGACAGGAACCTGGAAACACCATATATTTT CASSGRQEPGNTIYF
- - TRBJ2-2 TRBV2 TGTGCCAGCTGTAGAGACACCGGGGAGCTGTTTTTT CASCRDTGELFF
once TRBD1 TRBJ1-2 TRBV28 TGTGCCAGCAGTTTACCGGGACAGTCCTATGGCTACACCTTC CASSLPGQSYGYTF
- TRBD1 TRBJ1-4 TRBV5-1 TGCGCCAGCAGCCAGGGACAGAAGAATGAAAAACTGTTTTTT CASSQGQKNEKLFF
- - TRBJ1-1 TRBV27 TGTGCCAGCAGTTTGACCCCAGGGTTGAAAGCTTTCTTT CASSLTPGLKAFF
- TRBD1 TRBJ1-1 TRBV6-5 TGTGCCAGCATTGGGGCAGGGGGCACTGAAGCTTTCTTT CASIGAGGTEAFF
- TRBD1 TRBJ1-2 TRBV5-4 TGTGCCAGCAGCTTCCGGGACAGGCCCTATGGCTACACCTTC CASSFRDRPYGYTF
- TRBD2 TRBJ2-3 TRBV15 TGTGCCACCAGCAGAGATCGGGAGGGACTCACAGATACGCAGTATTTT CATSRDREGLTDTQYF
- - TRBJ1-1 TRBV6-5 TGTGCCAGCTCAAAGGGAAGGGGCTCGACTGAAGCTTTCTTT CASSKGRGSTEAFF
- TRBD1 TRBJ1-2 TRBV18 TGTGCCAGCTCACAGGGGGCTGACTATGGCTACACCTTC CASSQGADYGYTF
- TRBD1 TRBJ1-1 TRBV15 TGTGCCACCAGCAGAGATATACAGGGGGAGACTGAAGCTTTCTTT CATSRDIQGETEAFF
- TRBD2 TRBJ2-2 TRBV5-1 TGCGCCAGCAGCTCCCTCACTAGCGGGGGGACTACTAGCGGGGAGCTGTTTTTT CASSSLTSGGTTSGELFF
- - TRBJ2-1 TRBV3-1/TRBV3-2 TGTGCCAGCAGCCTGGGGACTTCCTACAATGAGCAGTTCTTC CASSLGTSYNEQFF
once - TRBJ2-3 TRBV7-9 TGTGCCAGCAGCTGGACGGGACTCCCAAGCACAGATACGCAGTATTTT CASSWTGLPSTDTQYF